This T cell receptor beta chain was identified during a study of PD-1 blockade in classical Hodgkin lymphoma. V dropped 2 bases and J dropped 4 bases, with 11 bases sitting between them. The CDR3 has 14 amino acids. CDR1 is MNHNS and CDR2 is SASEGT in the germline V gene. Assay: immunoSEQ multiplex PCR; the TCRdb copy retains only in-frame clones and omits some. The sample has under 15,000 clones; more than 85% are singletons. Relapse was seen in all patients after autologous stem cell transplantation, and brentuximab vedotin exposure was variable. V usage is TRBV6-1 and J usage is TRBJ1-1; D is unclear. The sample here was peripheral blood mononuclear cells (PBMCs), taken at baseline. The TCR was taken from a human donor with classical Hodgkin lymphoma. The CDR3 loop is CASSESYERTEAFF. The DNA of the CDR3 is TGTGCCAGCAGTGAAAGTTACGAGCGCACTGAAGCTTTCTTT.